One and the same sample provided the 11 T cell receptor beta chains below, sequenced in a study of T cells in Graves' hyperthyroidism and ophthalmopathy. From RNA transcripts, TCR beta CDR3 regions were amplified. The primer set for the first-round RT-PCR of the TCR CDR3 was HTBI. In TCRdb, the multiplex PCR reads were re-called with MiXCR into one record per CDR3 protein. The data show more than 600,000 distinct CDR3 sequences, about a sixth seen once. The sequenced sample was blood. The receptors were gathered from a man aged 18 to 29 with Graves' hyperthyroidism.

The sample holds a few counts of this clonotype. V is TRBV6-5 and J is TRBJ2-3; TRBD2 matches at 9 bases. The V gene's germline CDR1 is MNHEY and CDR2 SVGAGI. The CDR3 is made up of 18 amino acids. Losses at the gene ends were 0 bases for V and 5 bases for J; bases not matched to a gene: 12. The CDR3, as DNA: TGTGCCAGCAGTTACTCTCTAGCGGGATTGGAGCAGGTAGATACGCAGTATTTT. Translation: CASSYSLAGLEQVDTQYF.

This clonotype was seen at least ten times. This chain uses TRBV3-1 with TRBJ2-3; D gene ambiguous. Between the trimmed V and J ends, which lost 4 bases and 0 bases, there was a span of 11 bases. The CDR3 is 15 residues long. In germline, CDR1 is LGHDT, CDR2 YNNKEL (reference sequence). In nucleotides, the CDR3 is TGTGCCAGCAGCCGGCTGGCAAAAAGCACAGATACGCAGTATTTT. This translates into CASSRLAKSTDTQYF.

The chain recombines TRBV27 with TRBJ2-2; TRBD1 or TRBD2 may be the D gene (7 bases each). Trimming took 7 bases from V and 5 from J, leaving 17 bases between them. CDR1 is MNHEY, CDR2 SMNVEV, per germline (reference sequence). CDR3 length: 15 residues. DNA for the CDR3: TGTGCCAGCACCCAGACCCAGGGGGGGACCGGGGAGCTGTTTTTT. This gives the protein CASTQTQGGTGELFF.

This clonotype was found many times. This chain connects TRBV7-9 to TRBJ2-1; D possibly corresponds to TRBD1 (6 bases). Deletions cut 3 bases from V and 9 bases from J, with 12 bases between. The CDR3 loop spans 13 amino acids. Germline V gene lookup returns CDR1 SEHNR and CDR2 FQNEAQ (reference sequence). CDR3 DNA sequence: TGTGCCAGCAGCTTGTTGACAGGTGGTGAGCAGTTCTTC. It yields the protein CASSLLTGGEQFF.

This clonotype was counted ten times or more. The rearrangement joins TRBV11-2 to TRBJ2-1, with 12 bases matching TRBD2. This CDR3 contains 15 residues. Germline V CDR1 and CDR2: SGHAT, FQNNGV. J was trimmed by 9 bases and V by 1 base; bases with no gene match: 4. This chain's CDR3 is CASSLALAGGGEQFF. CDR3 DNA: TGTGCCAGCAGCTTAGCCCTAGCGGGGGGGGGTGAGCAGTTCTTC.

This clonotype occurred a few times. The chain is built from TRBV3-1 and TRBJ2-1; 12 nucleotides agree with TRBD1. CDR1 is LGHDT, CDR2 YNNKEL, per germline (reference sequence). The ends lost 6 bases at V and 15 bases at J; junction bases unmatched: 12. This CDR3 is built from 14 residues. The DNA of the CDR3 is TGTGCCAGCAGTCCCGGGACAGGGGGCATCTTTCTGTTCTTC. Amino acids: CASSPGTGGIFLFF.

This clonotype has a handful of counts. In DNA, the CDR3 is TGTGCCAGCAGTTCCCTTGGCAGGAGGACAGATACGCAGTATTTT. It codes for CASSSLGRRTDTQYF. J is TRBJ2-3 and V is TRBV12-3 or TRBV12-4, with D perhaps TRBD2 (5 bases). The germline V and J ends were trimmed by 4 bases and 3 bases, with 14 bases remaining between them. The CDR3 totals 15 residues.

This clonotype was recorded many times. The chain carries TRBV11-1 and TRBJ2-5; 7 nucleotides align to TRBD1. J gave up 0 bases and V 3 bases, and 1 base lay outside the gene matches. The V gene's germline CDR1 is SGHAT and CDR2 FQDESV (reference sequence). This CDR3 spans 14 amino acids. CDR3: CASSLDRYQETQYF. The CDR3 DNA is TGTGCCAGCAGCTTGGACAGGTACCAAGAGACCCAGTACTTC.

This clonotype was seen only a few times. In DNA form, the CDR3 reads TGTGCCAGCAGCCTTGGGACTAGCGGGAGGGGGCTCTACAATGAGCAGTTCTTC. Translated, it gives CASSLGTSGRGLYNEQFF. The rearrangement uses TRBV7-2 and TRBJ2-1; TRBD2 agrees at 16 bases. Unmatched junction bases numbered 7, after V lost 5 bases and J lost 3 bases. Per germline, CDR1 SGHTA and CDR2 FQGNSA. The CDR3 extends over 18 amino acids.

V is TRBV9 and J is TRBJ2-5; tentatively, D is TRBD2 (5 bases). V lost 7 bases and J 9 bases, leaving 10 bases between the germline ends. CDR1 is SGDLS and CDR2 is YYNGEE in the germline V gene. The CDR3 is 10 residues long. The CDR3 loop reads CASPPGAQYF. The CDR3 DNA reads TGTGCCAGCCCACCCGGGGCCCAGTACTTC.

This clonotype was seen many times. J is TRBJ1-5 and V is TRBV5-5; 7 bases line up with TRBD1. This CDR3 region has 17 residues. Germline V gene data show CDR1 as SGHKS and CDR2 as YYEKEE (reference sequence). Germline trimming cut 4 bases from V and 2 bases from J; bases unmatched to any gene: 12. The DNA for the CDR3 is TGTGCCAGCAGCATGGGACAGCCCTTTACTGGCAATCAGCCCCAGCATTTT. It specifies CASSMGQPFTGNQPQHF. Supplemented by reference TRBV5-5 and TRBJ1-5, the full variable domain reads DAGVTQSPTHLIKTRGQQVTLRCSPISGHKSVSWYQQVLGQGPQFIFQYYEKEERGRGNFPDRFSARQFPNYSSELNVNALLLGDSALYLCASSMGQPFTGNQPQHFGDGTRLSIL.